This T cell receptor (beta chain) was identified in a study of CD8 T cells in ankylosing spondylitis. Findings of the study overall: Clones linked with disease were CD8+ and fairly uncommon in the peripheral blood.

Comment on this clonotype: Its antigen is still unknown.

As the method for making TCR beta libraries, quantitative 5'-RACE with molecular barcodes was used. TCRdb analysed the 5' RACE reads with MiXCR anew, one entry per CDR3 protein. The sample has around 130,000 distinct CDR3 sequences, roughly 13% seen once. The CDR3 is made up of 14 amino acids. Germline V gives CDR1 SGHTA, CDR2 FQGNSA. V lost 3 bases and J lost 0, with 9 bases in between. Sequenced input: blood, either unsorted or a sorted T cell fraction (not recorded which). The receptor's source is a female donor with ankylosing spondylitis or in good health (not recorded which). This sequence joins TRBV7-2 and TRBJ2-7; D possibly corresponds to TRBD1 (6 bases). The CDR3 DNA reads as TGTGCCAGCAGCTTTAAACAGGGCTCCTACGAGCAGTACTTC. Its translation is CASSFKQGSYEQYF.